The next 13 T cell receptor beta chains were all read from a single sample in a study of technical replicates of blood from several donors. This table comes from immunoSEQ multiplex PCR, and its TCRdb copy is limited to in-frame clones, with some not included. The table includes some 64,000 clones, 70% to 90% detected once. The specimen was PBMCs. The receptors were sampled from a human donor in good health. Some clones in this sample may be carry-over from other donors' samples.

The CDR3 DNA follows: TGCGCCAGCAGCGTACAGGGAGGGGACACCATATATTTT. As protein: CASSVQGGDTIYF. This sequence joins TRBV5-1 and TRBJ1-3, with a possible D match to TRBD1 (6 bases). From germline, CDR1 is SGHRS and CDR2 YFSETQ. The CDR3 loop spans 13 amino acids. The V gene lost 4 bases and the J gene lost 8 bases, with 13 bases spanning the gap.

CDR3 DNA sequence: TGTGCCATTAGACAGGGGCCGAATGAAAAACTGTTTTTT. Translating it yields CAIRQGPNEKLFF. The chain uses TRBV10-3 and TRBJ1-4; 8 nucleotides align to TRBD1. There are 13 residues in the CDR3. V lost 9 bases, J lost 5 bases, and 5 bases stayed unmatched. Germline CDR1 is ENHRY and CDR2 is SYGVKD.

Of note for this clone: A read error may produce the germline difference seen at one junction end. The CDR3 spells CASSEAVLKSSEQYF. CDR3 DNA: TGTGCCAGCAGTGAAGCAGTTCTAAAATCCTCCGAGCAGTACTTC. The V gene is TRBV6-1, the J gene TRBJ2-7, with D hard to call. Germline V gene sequence: CDR1 MNHNS, CDR2 SASEGT. This CDR3 region has 15 residues.

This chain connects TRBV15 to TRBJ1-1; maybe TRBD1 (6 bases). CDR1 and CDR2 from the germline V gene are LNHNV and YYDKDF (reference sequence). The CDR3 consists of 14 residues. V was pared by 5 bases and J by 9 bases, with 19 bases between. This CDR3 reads CATSEVEVGGKAFF. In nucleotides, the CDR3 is TGTGCCACCAGCGAAGTAGAGGTAGGGGGAAAAGCTTTCTTT.

CDR3 sequence reads: CASSPEQGINTGELFF. The CDR3 DNA is TGCGCCAGCAGCCCAGAACAGGGAATTAACACCGGGGAGCTGTTTTTT. The chain has TRBV5-1 and TRBJ2-2, with a weak D call TRBD1 (6 bases). The germline gives CDR1 SGHRS, CDR2 YFSETQ. The CDR3 is 16 amino acids. V lost 4 bases, J lost 2 bases, and 15 bases lay in between. The whole variable domain, remainder taken from reference TRBV5-1 and TRBJ2-2, is KAGVTQTPRYLIKTRGQQVTLSCSPISGHRSVSWYQQTPGQGLQFLFEYFSETQRNKGNFPGRFSGRQFSNSRSEMNVSTLELGDSALYLCASSPEQGINTGELFFGEGSRLTVL.

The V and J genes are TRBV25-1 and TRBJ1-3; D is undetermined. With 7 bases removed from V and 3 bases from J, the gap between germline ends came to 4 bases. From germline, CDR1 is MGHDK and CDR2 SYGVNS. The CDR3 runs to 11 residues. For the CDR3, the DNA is TGTGCCAGCACACTTGGAAACACCATATATTTT. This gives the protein CASTLGNTIYF.

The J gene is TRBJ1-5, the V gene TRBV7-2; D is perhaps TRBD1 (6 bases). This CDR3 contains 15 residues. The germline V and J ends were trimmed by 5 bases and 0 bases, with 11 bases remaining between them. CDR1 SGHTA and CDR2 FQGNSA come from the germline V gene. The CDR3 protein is CASSPQGTSNQPQHF. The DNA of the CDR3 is TGTGCCAGCAGCCCCCAGGGGACTAGCAATCAGCCCCAGCATTTT.

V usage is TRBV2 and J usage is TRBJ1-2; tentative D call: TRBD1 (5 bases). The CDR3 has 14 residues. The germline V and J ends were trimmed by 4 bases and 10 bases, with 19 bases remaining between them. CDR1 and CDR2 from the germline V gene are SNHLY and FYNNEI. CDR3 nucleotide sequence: TGTGCCAGCAGTGTGGGGGAGGGCGGGGTCGTCTACACCTTC. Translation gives CASSVGEGGVVYTF.

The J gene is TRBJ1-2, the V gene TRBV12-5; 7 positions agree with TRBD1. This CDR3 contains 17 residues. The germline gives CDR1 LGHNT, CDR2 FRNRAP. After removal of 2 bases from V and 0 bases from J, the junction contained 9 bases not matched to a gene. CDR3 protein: CASGLPMLGTANYGYTF. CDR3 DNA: TGTGCTAGTGGTTTGCCAATGTTAGGGACAGCTAACTATGGCTACACCTTC.

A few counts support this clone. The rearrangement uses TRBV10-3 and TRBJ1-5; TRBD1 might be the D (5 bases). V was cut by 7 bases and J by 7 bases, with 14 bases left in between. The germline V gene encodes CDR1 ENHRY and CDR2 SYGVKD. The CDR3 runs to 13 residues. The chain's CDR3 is CAITGRVGQPQHF. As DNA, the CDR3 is TGTGCCATCACGGGCAGGGTGGGACAGCCCCAGCATTTT.

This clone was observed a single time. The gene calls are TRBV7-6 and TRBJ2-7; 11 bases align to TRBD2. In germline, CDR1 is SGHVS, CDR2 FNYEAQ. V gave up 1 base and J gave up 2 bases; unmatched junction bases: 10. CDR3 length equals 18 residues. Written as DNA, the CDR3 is TGTGCCAGCAGCTTAGTAGCGGGGGGGACTAGCAGCGCCTACGAGCAGTACTTC. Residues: CASSLVAGGTSSAYEQYF. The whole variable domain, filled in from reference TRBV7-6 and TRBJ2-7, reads GAGVSQSPRYKVTKRGQDVALRCDPISGHVSLYWYRQALGQGPEFLTYFNYEAQQDKSGLPNDRFSAERPEGSISTLTIQRTEQRDSAMYRCASSLVAGGTSSAYEQYFGPGTRLTVT.

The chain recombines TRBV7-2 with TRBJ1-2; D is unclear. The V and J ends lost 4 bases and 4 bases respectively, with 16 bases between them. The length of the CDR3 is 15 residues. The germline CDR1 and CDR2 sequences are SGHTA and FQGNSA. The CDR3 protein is CASSYIKTLSYGYTF. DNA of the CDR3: TGTGCCAGCAGCTATATCAAGACACTCTCCTATGGCTACACCTTC.

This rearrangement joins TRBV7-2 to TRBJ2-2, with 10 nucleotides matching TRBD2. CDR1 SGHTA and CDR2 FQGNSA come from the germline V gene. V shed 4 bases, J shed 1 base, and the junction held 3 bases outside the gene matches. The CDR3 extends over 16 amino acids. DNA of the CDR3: TGTGCCAGCAGCTCTCGGACTAGCGGGAACACCGGGGAGCTGTTTTTT. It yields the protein CASSSRTSGNTGELFF.